One and the same sample provided the 8 T cell receptor beta chains below, sequenced in a study of response to subunit inactivated influenza vaccine. Via MiXCR, TCRdb re-called the RT-PCR reads, giving one row per CDR3 protein. The sample lists about 180,000 distinct CDR3 sequences, 9.2% seen once, with approximately 10% in the top ten. Sequenced material: non-naive T cells sorted from PBMCs, taken on the day of vaccination. The receptors shown here come from a man over 45 who received an inactivated influenza vaccine.

The chain has TRBV3-1 and TRBJ1-6; D unclear. Trimming pared 0 bases from V and 10 bases from J, leaving 13 bases between. Germline CDR1 and CDR2: LGHDT and YNNKEL (reference sequence). The CDR3 spans 15 residues. The chain's CDR3 is CASSQDLGAGSPLHF. In DNA form, the CDR3 reads TGTGCCAGCAGCCAAGATCTTGGAGCTGGATCACCCCTCCACTTT.

This clonotype has at least ten counts. The rearrangement joins TRBV20-1 to TRBJ1-1; no definite D call. This CDR3 is 13 amino acids long. The germline V and J ends were trimmed by 1 base and 3 bases, with 9 bases remaining between them. Germline values: CDR1 DFQATT, CDR2 SNEGSKA (reference sequence). The CDR3 DNA reads TGCAGTGCTAGAGTAGATTGGGACACTGAAGCTTTCTTT. It codes for CSARVDWDTEAFF.

This clonotype was seen ten or more times. V is TRBV6-5 and J is TRBJ2-3, with D possibly matching TRBD2 (5 bases). The CDR3 covers 12 residues. The V gene lost 10 bases and the J gene lost 8 bases, with 16 bases spanning the gap. Germline V gene data show CDR1 as MNHEY and CDR2 as SVGAGI. The CDR3 here is CATQPAEGTQYF. The DNA of the CDR3 is TGTGCCACCCAGCCAGCCGAGGGTACGCAGTATTTT.

In its sample, this clonotype was seen a few times. The chain uses TRBV7-8 and TRBJ2-3, with D hard to call. The length of the CDR3 is 15 residues. The ends were cut back, 2 bases at V and 2 bases at J, with 11 bases in the middle. Germline loops: CDR1 SGHVS, CDR2 FQNEAQ. CDR3: CASSLYDFSTDTQYF. CDR3 nucleotides: TGTGCCAGCAGCTTATATGACTTCTCCACAGATACGCAGTATTTT. The full variable domain, rest sourced from reference TRBV7-8 and TRBJ2-3, is GAGVSQSPRYKVAKRGQDVALRCDPISGHVSLFWYQQALGQGPEFLTYFQNEAQLDKSGLPSDRFFAERPEGSVSTLKIQRTQQEDSAVYLCASSLYDFSTDTQYFGPGTRLTVL.

This clonotype appeared a few times. V usage is TRBV29-1 and J usage is TRBJ1-3, with 7 bases matching TRBD1. Per germline, CDR1 SQVTM and CDR2 ANQGSEA. The trim removed 3 bases at V and 4 bases at J, leaving 6 bases unmatched. The CDR3 consists of 14 residues. This CDR3 is CSVDEGAKGNTIYF. The CDR3 nucleotides are TGCAGCGTTGACGAGGGGGCGAAAGGAAACACCATATATTTT.

Ten or more counts support this clonotype. The chain uses TRBV5-1 and TRBJ2-5; 7 bases are shared with TRBD1. CDR1 is SGHRS, CDR2 YFSETQ, per germline. The trim removed 2 bases at V and 2 bases at J, leaving 9 bases unmatched. This CDR3 comprises 16 residues. The CDR3 here is CASSFYRGAPQETQYF. For the CDR3, the DNA is TGCGCCAGCAGCTTCTACAGGGGCGCCCCACAAGAGACCCAGTACTTC.

The V call is TRBV28, the J call TRBJ1-5; D uncertain. Germline V gene sequence: CDR1 MDHEN, CDR2 SYDVKM. The CDR3 is 11 amino acids. Here the CDR3 DNA reads TGTGCTAGGAGTTTGCATCAGCCCCAGCATTTT. Translated, it gives CARSLHQPQHF. Filled out from reference TRBV28 and TRBJ1-5, the complete variable domain reads DVKVTQSSRYLVKRTGEKVFLECVQDMDHENMFWYRQDPGLGLRLIYFSYDVKMKEKGDIPEGYSVSREKKERFSLILESASTNQTSMYLCARSLHQPQHFGDGTRLSIL.

There are a few counts of this clonotype. The chain employs TRBV7-8 and TRBJ2-7; TRBD2 might be the D (5 bases). The CDR3 has 15 residues. CDR1 is SGHVS, CDR2 FQNEAQ, per germline. The V gene lost 2 bases and the J gene lost 1 base, with 12 bases spanning the gap. CDR3 sequence reads: CASSLSGIGSYEQYF. The DNA for the CDR3 is TGTGCCAGCAGCTTAAGCGGCATCGGATCCTACGAGCAGTACTTC.